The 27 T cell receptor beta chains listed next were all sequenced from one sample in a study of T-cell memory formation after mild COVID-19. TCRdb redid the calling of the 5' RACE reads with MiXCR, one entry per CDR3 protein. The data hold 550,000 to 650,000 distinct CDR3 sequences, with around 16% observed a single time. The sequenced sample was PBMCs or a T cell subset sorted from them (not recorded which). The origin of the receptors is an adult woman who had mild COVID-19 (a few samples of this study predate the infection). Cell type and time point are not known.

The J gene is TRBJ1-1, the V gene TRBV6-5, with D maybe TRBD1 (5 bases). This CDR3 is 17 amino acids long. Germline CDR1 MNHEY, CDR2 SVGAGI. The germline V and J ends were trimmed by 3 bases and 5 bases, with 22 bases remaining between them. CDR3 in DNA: TGTGCCAGCAGTTATCGGCAGGTAGCGTATCAGGGAACTGAAGCTTTCTTT. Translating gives CASSYRQVAYQGTEAFF.

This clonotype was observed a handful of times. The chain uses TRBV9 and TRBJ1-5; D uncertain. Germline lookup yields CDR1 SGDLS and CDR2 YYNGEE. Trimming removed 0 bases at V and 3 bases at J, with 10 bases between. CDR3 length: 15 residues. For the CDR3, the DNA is TGTGCCAGCAGCGTAGGGTCACAGTACAATCAGCCCCAGCATTTT. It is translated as CASSVGSQYNQPQHF.

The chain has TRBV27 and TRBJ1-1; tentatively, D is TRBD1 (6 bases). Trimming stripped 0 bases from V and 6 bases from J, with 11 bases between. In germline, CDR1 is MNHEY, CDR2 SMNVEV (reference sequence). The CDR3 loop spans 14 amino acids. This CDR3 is CASSLSNRVPEAFF. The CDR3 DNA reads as TGTGCCAGCAGTTTATCCAACAGGGTTCCTGAAGCTTTCTTT.

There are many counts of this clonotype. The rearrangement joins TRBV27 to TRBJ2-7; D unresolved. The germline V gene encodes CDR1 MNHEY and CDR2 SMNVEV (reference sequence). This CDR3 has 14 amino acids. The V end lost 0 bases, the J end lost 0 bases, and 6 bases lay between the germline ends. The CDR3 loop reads CASSLSAGSYEQYF. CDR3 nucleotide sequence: TGTGCCAGCAGTTTATCGGCCGGCTCCTACGAGCAGTACTTC.

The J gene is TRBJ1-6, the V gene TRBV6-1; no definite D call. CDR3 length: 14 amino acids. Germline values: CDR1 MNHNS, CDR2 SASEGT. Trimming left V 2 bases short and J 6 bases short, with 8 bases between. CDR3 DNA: TGTGCCAGCAGTGAATTCGGCGGTAATTCACCCCTCCACTTT. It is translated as CASSEFGGNSPLHF.

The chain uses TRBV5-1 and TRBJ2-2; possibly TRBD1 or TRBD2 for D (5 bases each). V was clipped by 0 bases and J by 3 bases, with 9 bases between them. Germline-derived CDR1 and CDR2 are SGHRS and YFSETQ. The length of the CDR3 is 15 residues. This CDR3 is CASSLAGPDTGELFF. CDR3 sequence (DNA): TGCGCCAGCAGCTTGGCGGGGCCGGACACCGGGGAGCTGTTTTTT. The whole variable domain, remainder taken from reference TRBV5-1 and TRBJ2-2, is KAGVTQTPRYLIKTRGQQVTLSCSPISGHRSVSWYQQTPGQGLQFLFEYFSETQRNKGNFPGRFSGRQFSNSRSEMNVSTLELGDSALYLCASSLAGPDTGELFFGEGSRLTVL.

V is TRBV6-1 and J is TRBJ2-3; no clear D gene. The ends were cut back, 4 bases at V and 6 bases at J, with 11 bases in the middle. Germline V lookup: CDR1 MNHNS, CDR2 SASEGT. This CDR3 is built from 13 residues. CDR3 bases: TGTGCCAGCAGTGTGACGGTTACGGATACGCAGTATTTT. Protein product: CASSVTVTDTQYF.

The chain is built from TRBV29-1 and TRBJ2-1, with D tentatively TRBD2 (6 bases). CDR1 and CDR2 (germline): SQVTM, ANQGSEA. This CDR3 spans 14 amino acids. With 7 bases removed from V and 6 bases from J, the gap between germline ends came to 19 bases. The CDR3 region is CSAYGSPEGNEQFF. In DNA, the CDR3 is TGCAGCGCCTACGGGTCCCCGGAGGGCAATGAGCAGTTCTTC.

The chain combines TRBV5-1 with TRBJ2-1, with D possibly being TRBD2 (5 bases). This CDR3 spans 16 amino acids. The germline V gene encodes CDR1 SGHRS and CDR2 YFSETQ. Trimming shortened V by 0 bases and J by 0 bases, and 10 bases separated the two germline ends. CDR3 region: CASSLVAGLSYNEQFF. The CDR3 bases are TGCGCCAGCAGCTTGGTTGCGGGTCTCTCCTACAATGAGCAGTTCTTC.

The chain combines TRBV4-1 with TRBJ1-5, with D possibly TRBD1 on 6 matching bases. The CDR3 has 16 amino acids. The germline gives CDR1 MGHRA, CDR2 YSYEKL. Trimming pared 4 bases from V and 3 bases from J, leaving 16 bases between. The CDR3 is CASSRGQSPYNQPQHF. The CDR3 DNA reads TGCGCCAGCAGCCGCGGACAGTCCCCGTACAATCAGCCCCAGCATTTT.

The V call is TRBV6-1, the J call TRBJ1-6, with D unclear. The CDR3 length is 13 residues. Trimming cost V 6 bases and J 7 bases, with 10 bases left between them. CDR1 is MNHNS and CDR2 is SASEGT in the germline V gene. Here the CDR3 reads CASRVDENSPLHF. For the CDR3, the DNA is TGTGCCAGCAGGGTGGACGAAAATTCACCCCTCCACTTT.

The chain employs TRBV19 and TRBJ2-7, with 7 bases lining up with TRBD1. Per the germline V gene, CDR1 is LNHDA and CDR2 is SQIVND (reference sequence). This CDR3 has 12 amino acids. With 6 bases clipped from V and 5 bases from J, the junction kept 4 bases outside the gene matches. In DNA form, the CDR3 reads TGTGCCAGTAGGGACAGGTCCCACGAGCAGTACTTC. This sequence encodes CASRDRSHEQYF. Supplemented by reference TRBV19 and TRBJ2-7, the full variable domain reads DGGITQSPKYLFRKEGQNVTLSCEQNLNHDAMYWYRQDPGQGLRLIYYSQIVNDFQKGDIAEGYSVSREKKESFPLTVTSAQKNPTAFYLCASRDRSHEQYFGPGTRLTVT.

CDR3 nucleotides: TGTGCCAGCAGCCCAGAGGCCGGGACAGGGGGTTTTGGCTACACCTTC. It translates to CASSPEAGTGGFGYTF. The rearrangement joins TRBV27 to TRBJ1-2; the match to TRBD1 covers 11 bases. Germline V gives CDR1 MNHEY, CDR2 SMNVEV (reference sequence). The CDR3 has 16 amino acids. Unmatched junction bases numbered 13, after V lost 6 bases and J lost 7 bases.

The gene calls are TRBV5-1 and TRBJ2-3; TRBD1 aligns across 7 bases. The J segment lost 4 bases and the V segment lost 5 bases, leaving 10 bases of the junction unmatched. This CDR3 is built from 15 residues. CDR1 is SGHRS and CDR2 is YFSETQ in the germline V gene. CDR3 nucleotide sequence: TGCGCCAGCAGTCTGGATCCAGGGGGATCAGATACGCAGTATTTT. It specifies CASSLDPGGSDTQYF.

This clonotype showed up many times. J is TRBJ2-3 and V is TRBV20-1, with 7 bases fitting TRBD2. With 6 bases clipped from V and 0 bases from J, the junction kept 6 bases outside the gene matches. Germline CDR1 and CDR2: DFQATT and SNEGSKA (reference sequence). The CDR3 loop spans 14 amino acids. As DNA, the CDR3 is TGCAGTGCCAAGGCGGGGGTTAGCACAGATACGCAGTATTTT. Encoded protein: CSAKAGVSTDTQYF.

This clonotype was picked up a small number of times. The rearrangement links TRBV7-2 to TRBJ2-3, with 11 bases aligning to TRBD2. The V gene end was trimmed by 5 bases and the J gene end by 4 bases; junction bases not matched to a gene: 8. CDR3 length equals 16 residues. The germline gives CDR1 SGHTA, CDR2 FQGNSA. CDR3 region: CASSTSSGRSPDTQYF. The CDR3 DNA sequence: TGTGCCAGCAGCACCTCTAGCGGGAGGTCCCCAGATACGCAGTATTTT.

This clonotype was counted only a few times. Written as DNA, the CDR3 is TGCGCCAGCAGCCAAGTGGCGGGGACTACGGATGAGCAGTTCTTC. Translation gives CASSQVAGTTDEQFF. The V and J genes are TRBV4-1 and TRBJ2-1, with 7 bases that match TRBD2. Trimming removed 1 base from V and 8 bases from J; junction bases left unmatched: 8. The germline V gene has CDR1 MGHRA and CDR2 YSYEKL. The CDR3 runs 15 residues.

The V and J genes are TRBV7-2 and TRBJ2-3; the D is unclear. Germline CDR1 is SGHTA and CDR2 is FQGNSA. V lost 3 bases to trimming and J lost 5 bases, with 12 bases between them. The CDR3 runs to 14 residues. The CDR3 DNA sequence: TGTGCCAGCAGCTTGCTAGGGAAGGGAGATACGCAGTATTTT. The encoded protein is CASSLLGKGDTQYF.

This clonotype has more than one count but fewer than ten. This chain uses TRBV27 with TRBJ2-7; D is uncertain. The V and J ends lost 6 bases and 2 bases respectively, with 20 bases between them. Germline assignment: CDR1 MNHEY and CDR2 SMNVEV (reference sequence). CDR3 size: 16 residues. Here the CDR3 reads CASSFLPARLTYEQYF. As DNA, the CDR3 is TGTGCCAGCAGCTTTCTCCCGGCTAGATTAACCTACGAGCAGTACTTC.

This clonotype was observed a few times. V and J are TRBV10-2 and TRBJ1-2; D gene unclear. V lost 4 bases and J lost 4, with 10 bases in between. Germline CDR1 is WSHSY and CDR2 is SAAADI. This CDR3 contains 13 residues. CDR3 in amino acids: CASSGREFYGYTF. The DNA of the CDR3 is TGCGCCAGCAGTGGGAGGGAATTCTATGGCTACACCTTC.

CDR3 residues: CASDSRGLGTDTQYF. In DNA form, the CDR3 reads TGTGCCAGCGACTCCAGGGGGCTCGGCACAGATACGCAGTATTTT. The chain links TRBV7-8 to TRBJ2-3; 8 nucleotides align to TRBD1. CDR1 and CDR2 (germline): SGHVS, FQNEAQ. The CDR3 totals 15 residues. V gave up 8 bases and J gave up 1 base; unmatched junction bases: 8.

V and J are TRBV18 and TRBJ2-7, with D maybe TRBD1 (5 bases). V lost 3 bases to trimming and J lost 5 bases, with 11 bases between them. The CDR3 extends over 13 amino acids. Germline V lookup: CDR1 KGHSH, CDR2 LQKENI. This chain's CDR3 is CASSPSGKNEQYF. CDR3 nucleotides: TGTGCCAGCTCACCGTCAGGGAAGAACGAGCAGTACTTC.

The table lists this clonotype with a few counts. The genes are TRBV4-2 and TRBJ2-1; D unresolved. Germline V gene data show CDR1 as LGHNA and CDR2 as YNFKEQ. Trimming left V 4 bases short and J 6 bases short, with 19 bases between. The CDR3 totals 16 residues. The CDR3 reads CASSPAGSATPNEQFF. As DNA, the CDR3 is TGTGCCAGCAGCCCCGCCGGCAGTGCAACCCCCAATGAGCAGTTCTTC.

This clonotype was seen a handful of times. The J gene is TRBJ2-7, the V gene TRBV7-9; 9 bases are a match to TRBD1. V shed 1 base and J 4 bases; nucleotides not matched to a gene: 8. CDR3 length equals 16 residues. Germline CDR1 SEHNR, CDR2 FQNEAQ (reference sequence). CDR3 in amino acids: CASSLEPGTGPYEQYF. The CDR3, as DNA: TGTGCCAGCAGCTTAGAACCCGGGACAGGGCCTTACGAGCAGTACTTC.

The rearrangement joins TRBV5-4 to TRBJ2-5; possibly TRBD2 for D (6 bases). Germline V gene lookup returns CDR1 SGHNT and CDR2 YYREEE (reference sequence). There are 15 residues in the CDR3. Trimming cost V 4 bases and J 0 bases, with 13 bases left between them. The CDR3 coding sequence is TGTGCCAGCAGCCTTAGCGGATGGTACCAAGAGACCCAGTACTTC. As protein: CASSLSGWYQETQYF.

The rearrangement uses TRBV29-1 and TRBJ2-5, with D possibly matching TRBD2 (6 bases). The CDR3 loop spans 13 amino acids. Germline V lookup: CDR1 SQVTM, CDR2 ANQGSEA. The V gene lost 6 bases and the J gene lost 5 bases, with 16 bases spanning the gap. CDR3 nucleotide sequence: TGCAGCGTCCCCGGGACTGTACGGGAGACCCAGTACTTC. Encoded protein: CSVPGTVRETQYF.

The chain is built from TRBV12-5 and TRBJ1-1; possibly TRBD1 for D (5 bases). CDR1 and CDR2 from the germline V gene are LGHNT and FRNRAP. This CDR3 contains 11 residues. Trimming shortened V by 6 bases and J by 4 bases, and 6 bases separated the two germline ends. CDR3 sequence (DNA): TGTGCTAGTGGCACAGGCACTGAAGCTTTCTTT. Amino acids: CASGTGTEAFF.